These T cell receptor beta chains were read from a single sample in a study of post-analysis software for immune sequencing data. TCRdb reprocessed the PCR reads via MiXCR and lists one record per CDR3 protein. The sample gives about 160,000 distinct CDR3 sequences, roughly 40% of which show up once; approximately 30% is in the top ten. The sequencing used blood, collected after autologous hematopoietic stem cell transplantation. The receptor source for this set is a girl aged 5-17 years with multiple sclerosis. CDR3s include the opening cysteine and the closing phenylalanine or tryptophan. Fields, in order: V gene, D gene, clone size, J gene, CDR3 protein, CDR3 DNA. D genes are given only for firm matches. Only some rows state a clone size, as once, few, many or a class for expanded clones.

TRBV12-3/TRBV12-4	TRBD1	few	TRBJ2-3	CASSLGQGVVADTQYF	TGTGCCAGCAGTTTAGGACAGGGAGTAGTTGCAGATACGCAGTATTTT
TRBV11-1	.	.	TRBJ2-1	CASSSRVFSYNEQFF	TGTGCCAGCAGCTCCAGGGTATTCTCCTACAATGAGCAGTTCTTC
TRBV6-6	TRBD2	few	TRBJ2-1	CASSYSASGNNEQFF	TGTGCCAGCAGTTACTCGGCTAGCGGAAACAATGAGCAGTTCTTC
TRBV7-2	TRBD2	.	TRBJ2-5	CASTLAGGVETQYF	TGTGCCAGCACCCTAGCGGGAGGGGTGGAGACCCAGTACTTC
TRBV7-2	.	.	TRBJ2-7	CASSFGQEQYF	TGTGCCAGCAGCTTTGGACAGGAGCAGTACTTC
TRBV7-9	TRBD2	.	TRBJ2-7	CASSPSQTSGLSYEQYF	TGTGCCAGCAGCCCTAGTCAGACTAGCGGGCTCTCCTACGAGCAGTACTTC
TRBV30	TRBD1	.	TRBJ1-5	CAWRQGSNQPQHF	TGTGCCTGGCGACAGGGGAGCAATCAGCCCCAGCATTTT
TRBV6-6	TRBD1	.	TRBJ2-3	CASALRTGTGNTDTQYF	TGTGCCAGCGCCCTACGGACCGGGACAGGCAACACAGATACGCAGTATTTT
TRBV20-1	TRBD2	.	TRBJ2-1	CSARDTSGGSYNEQFF	TGCAGTGCTAGAGATACTAGCGGGGGGTCCTACAATGAGCAGTTCTTC
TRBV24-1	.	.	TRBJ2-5	CATSDPGGSQETQYF	TGTGCCACCAGTGATCCTGGGGGCAGCCAAGAGACCCAGTACTTC
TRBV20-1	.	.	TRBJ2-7	CSADNEQYF	TGCAGTGCCGATAACGAGCAGTACTTC
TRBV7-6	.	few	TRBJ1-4	CASSSSRIPTNEKLFF	TGTGCCAGCAGCTCCTCCAGGATCCCAACTAATGAAAAACTGTTTTTT
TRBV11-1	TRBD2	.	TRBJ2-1	CASSLVRRTSGNNEQFF	TGTGCCAGCAGCTTAGTAAGACGGACTAGCGGGAACAATGAGCAGTTCTTC
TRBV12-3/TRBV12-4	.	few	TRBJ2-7	CASSTTNNEQYF	TGTGCCAGCAGCACAACCAACAATGAGCAGTACTTC
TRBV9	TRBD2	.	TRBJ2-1	CASSPSLGTSGRWNEQFF	TGTGCCAGCAGCCCCTCCCTCGGGACTAGCGGGAGGTGGAATGAGCAGTTCTTC
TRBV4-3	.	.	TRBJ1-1	CASSPGRDTEAFF	TGCGCCAGCAGCCCTGGACGGGACACTGAAGCTTTCTTT
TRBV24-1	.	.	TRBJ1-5	CATSDSTGSNQPQHF	TGTGCCACCAGTGATTCAACCGGGTCGAATCAGCCCCAGCATTTT
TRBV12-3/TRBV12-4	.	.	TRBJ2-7	CASSSGHRYEQYF	TGTGCCAGCAGTTCTGGACACCGATACGAGCAGTACTTC
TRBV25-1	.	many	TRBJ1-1	CASSPLFGDGRNTEAFF	TGTGCCAGCAGTCCCCTCTTCGGGGACGGGAGGAACACTGAAGCTTTCTTT
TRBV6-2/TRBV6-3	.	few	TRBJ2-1	CASSYRLENNEQFF	TGTGCCAGCAGTTACCGGCTAGAAAACAATGAGCAGTTCTTC
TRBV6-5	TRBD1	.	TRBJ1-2	CASRRQGQSNYGYTF	TGTGCCAGCAGGCGACAGGGGCAGTCTAACTATGGCTACACCTTC
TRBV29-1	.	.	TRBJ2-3	CSGEGDLSTQYF	TGCAGCGGTGAAGGCGACCTGAGCACGCAGTATTTT
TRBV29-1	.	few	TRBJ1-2	CSAIEGMNYGYTF	TGCAGCGCGATAGAGGGGATGAACTATGGCTACACCTTC
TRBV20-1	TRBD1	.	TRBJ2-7	CSARWHRGIYEQYF	TGCAGTGCTAGGTGGCACAGGGGAATCTACGAGCAGTACTTC
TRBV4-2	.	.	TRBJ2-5	CASSQDGQSGETQYF	TGTGCCAGCAGCCAAGATGGGCAGTCCGGAGAGACCCAGTACTTC
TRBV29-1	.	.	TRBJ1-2	CSVEDSTGGYTF	TGCAGCGTTGAGGATAGTACGGGAGGCTACACCTTC
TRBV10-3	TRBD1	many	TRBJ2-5	CAISEAGQGRQETQYF	TGTGCCATCAGTGAGGCCGGACAGGGGAGGCAAGAGACCCAGTACTTC
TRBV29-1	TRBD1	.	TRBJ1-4	CSVGTGGTNEKLYF	TGCAGCGTTGGGACAGGGGGAACTAATGAAAAACTGTATTTT
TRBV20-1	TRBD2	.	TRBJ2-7	CSARDKAGASYEQYF	TGCAGTGCTAGAGATAAAGCGGGAGCCTCCTACGAGCAGTACTTC
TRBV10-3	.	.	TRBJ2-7	CAISEAEGFPYEQYF	TGTGCCATCAGTGAGGCCGAGGGATTCCCCTACGAGCAGTACTTC
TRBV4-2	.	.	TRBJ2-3	CASSLPRGTGETDTQYF	TGTGCCAGCAGCCTCCCCAGGGGGACTGGGGAGACAGATACGCAGTATTTT
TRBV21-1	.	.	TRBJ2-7	CASSNLHHAGHRGEHEQYF	TGTGCCAGCAGCAACCTGCACCACGCCGGCCACAGGGGAGAGCACGAGCAGTACTTC
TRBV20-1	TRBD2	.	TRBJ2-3	CSAPGLAGDTQYF	TGCAGTGCACCGGGACTAGCAGGAGATACGCAGTATTTT
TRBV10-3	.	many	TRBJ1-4	CAITDSRDGKLFF	TGTGCCATCACGGACAGTCGTGATGGAAAACTGTTTTTT
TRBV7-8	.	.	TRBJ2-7	CASSLSGGVHEQYF	TGTGCCAGCAGCTTATCGGGGGGCGTTCACGAGCAGTACTTC
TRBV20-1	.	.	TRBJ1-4	CSADQPPVGEKLFF	TGCAGTGCGGACCAACCGCCGGTTGGCGAAAAACTGTTTTTT
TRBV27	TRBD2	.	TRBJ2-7	CASSLLAGGLTYEQYF	TGTGCCAGCAGCTTACTAGCGGGGGGACTTACCTACGAGCAGTACTTC
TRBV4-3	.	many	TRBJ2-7	CASSQEYGTSLAYEQYF	TGCGCCAGCAGCCAAGAGTACGGGACCTCCCTAGCCTACGAGCAGTACTTC
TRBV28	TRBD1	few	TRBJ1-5	CASSLGQGGLSNQPQHF	TGTGCCAGCAGCTTAGGACAGGGGGGCCTTAGCAATCAGCCCCAGCATTTT
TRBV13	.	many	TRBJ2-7	CASSGRGEQYF	TGTGCCAGCAGCGGAAGAGGCGAGCAGTACTTC
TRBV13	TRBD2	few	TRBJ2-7	CASSQARGLAGVSTYEQYF	TGTGCCAGCAGCCAAGCCCGGGGACTAGCGGGAGTCAGCACCTACGAGCAGTACTTC
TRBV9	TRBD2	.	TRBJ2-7	CASSTDPGAGLYEQYF	TGTGCCAGCAGCACCGACCCCGGAGCGGGACTCTACGAGCAGTACTTC
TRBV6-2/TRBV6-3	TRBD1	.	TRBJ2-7	CASSDPGQGDYEQYF	TGTGCCAGCAGCGACCCGGGACAGGGGGACTACGAGCAGTACTTC
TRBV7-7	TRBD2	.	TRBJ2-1	CASSLYGRANSEQFF	TGTGCTAGCAGCTTATACGGGAGGGCGAATAGTGAGCAGTTCTTC
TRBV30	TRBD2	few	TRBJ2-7	CALAGGQYEQYF	TGTGCCCTAGCGGGAGGACAATACGAGCAGTACTTC
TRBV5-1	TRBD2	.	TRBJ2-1	CASSPREGLYEQFF	TGCGCCAGCAGCCCCCGGGAGGGCCTCTATGAGCAGTTCTTC
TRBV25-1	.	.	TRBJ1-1	CASTRTAGRNTEAFF	TGTGCCAGCACCCGGACCGCGGGACGGAACACTGAAGCTTTCTTT
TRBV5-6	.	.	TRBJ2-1	CASHAELAYNEQFF	TGTGCCAGCCACGCGGAACTAGCCTACAATGAGCAGTTCTTC
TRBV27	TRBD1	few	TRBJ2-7	CASSYLGTGTYEQYF	TGTGCCAGCAGCTATTTAGGGACAGGGACCTACGAGCAGTACTTC
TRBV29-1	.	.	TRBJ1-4	CSVRAREKLFF	TGCAGCGTTCGGGCGAGGGAAAAACTGTTTTTT